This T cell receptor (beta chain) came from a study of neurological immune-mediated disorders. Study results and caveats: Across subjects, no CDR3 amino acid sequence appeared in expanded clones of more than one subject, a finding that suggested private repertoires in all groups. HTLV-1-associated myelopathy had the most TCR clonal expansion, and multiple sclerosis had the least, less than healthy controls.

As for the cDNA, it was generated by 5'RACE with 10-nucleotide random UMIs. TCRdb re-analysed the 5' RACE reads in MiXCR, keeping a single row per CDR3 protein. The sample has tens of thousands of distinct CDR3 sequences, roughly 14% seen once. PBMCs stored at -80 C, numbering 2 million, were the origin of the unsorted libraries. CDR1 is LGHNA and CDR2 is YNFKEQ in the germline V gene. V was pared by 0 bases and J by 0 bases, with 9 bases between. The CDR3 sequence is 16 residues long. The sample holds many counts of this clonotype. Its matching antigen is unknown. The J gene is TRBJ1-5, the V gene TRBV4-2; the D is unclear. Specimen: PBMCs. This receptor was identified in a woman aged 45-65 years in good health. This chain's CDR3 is CASSQDTAASNQPQHF. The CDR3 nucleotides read TGTGCCAGCAGCCAAGATACGGCAGCTAGCAATCAGCCCCAGCATTTT.